This T cell receptor (beta chain) was sequenced in a study of molecular identifiers for immune sequencing clone quantification. Study background: In replicates, RNA from about 20,000 or 100,000 naive CD8 cells was split five ways, four sequenced.

The CDR3 has 12 amino acids. CDR1 and CDR2 from the germline V gene are MNHEY and SMNVEV (reference sequence). Between the trimmed V and J ends, which lost 6 bases and 1 base, there was a span of 6 bases. Study conclusions and caveats: The sizes of highly expanded clones could be underestimated when identical TCR molecules share a barcode.

Sorted cells numbering about 20,000 to 1,000,000, with 10%, 30% or 50% RNA, yielded the naive CD8 libraries. Each CDR3 protein is one row after TCRdb ran MiXCR on the PCR reads. The table has fewer than 75,000 distinct CDR3 sequences, 15% to 20% seen once. This clonotype was observed at least ten times. Its antigen is currently unknown. The source is a human donor in good health. Some libraries in this study had Jurkat cell RNA spiked in. Sequences were obtained from naive CD8+ T cells from blood, with Jurkat cell RNA spiked in. Described subset: FACS-sorted CD8+CD4-CCR7+CD45RA+ naive T cells. This chain links TRBV27 with TRBJ1-1; D call uncertain. Here the CDR3 reads CASRSGNTEAFF. The CDR3, as DNA: TGTGCCAGCAGATCAGGGAACACTGAAGCTTTCTTT.